The next 23 T cell receptor beta chains were all read from a single sample in a study of a mutant IDH1 vaccine in newly diagnosed glioma. Measured with immunoSEQ multiplex PCR; TCRdb has only the in-frame clones, and not every one. The table shows some 26,000 clones, with under 80% occurring only once. The antigens of these receptors remain unknown. Time point given: week 11, during vaccination. The study gave 300 ug of mutant IDH1 20-mer peptide per vaccine dose, with topical imiquimod. Material: peripheral blood mononuclear cells (PBMCs), obtained from a glioma patient whose treatment included an IDH1 peptide vaccine. These receptors were collected from a man aged 18 to 29 with glioma. Some clones in this sample may be carry-over from other donors' samples.

The chain links TRBV7-3 to TRBJ1-5; 7 nucleotides match TRBD1. Germline assignment: CDR1 SGHTA and CDR2 FQGTGA. The CDR3 has 14 amino acids. Trimming took 4 bases from V and 3 from J; bases not matched to a gene: 3. The CDR3 region is CASSSTGPNQPQHF. The DNA for the CDR3 is TGTGCCAGCAGCTCGACAGGGCCCAATCAGCCCCAGCATTTT.

This clone came up once. The V call is TRBV6-6, the J call TRBJ1-3, with TRBD1 identical over 7 bases. The CDR3 is 15 residues long. The germline CDR1 and CDR2 sequences are MNHNY and SVGAGI (reference sequence). The V and J ends lost 4 bases and 2 bases, in that order; junction bases with no gene match: 5. The CDR3 protein is CASSLLTGAGNTIYF. CDR3 sequence (DNA): TGTGCCAGCAGTTTACTCACAGGGGCTGGAAACACCATATATTTT.

This chain uses TRBV7-8 with TRBJ1-2, with D unclear. V was shortened by 6 bases and J by 4 bases, with 18 bases between the two germline ends. The germline CDR1 and CDR2 sequences are SGHVS and FQNEAQ. The CDR3 runs to 15 residues. The CDR3 DNA reads TGTGCCAGCAGTTACGGACTATCCGGGAGCTATGGCTACACCTTC. Protein product: CASSYGLSGSYGYTF.

The rearrangement uses TRBV5-6 and TRBJ1-1, with D hard to call. V dropped 7 bases and J dropped 1 base, with 5 bases sitting between them. The CDR3 length is 11 residues. Germline V gene data show CDR1 as SGHDT and CDR2 as YYEEEE. The CDR3 loop reads CASPENTEAFF. The CDR3 DNA sequence: TGTGCCAGCCCCGAGAACACTGAAGCTTTCTTT.

The V and J genes are TRBV12-5 and TRBJ1-1; no clear D. The length of the CDR3 is 12 residues. Germline-derived CDR1 and CDR2 are LGHNT and FRNRAP. The V end was cut by 2 bases, the J end by 0 bases, with 1 base between. CDR3 sequence: CASGLLNTEAFF. The CDR3 nucleotides read TGTGCTAGTGGTTTGTTGAACACTGAAGCTTTCTTT.

The chain uses TRBV7-9 and TRBJ1-1, with 10 bases that match TRBD1. The ends lost 4 bases at V and 6 bases at J; junction bases unmatched: 11. Per the germline V gene, CDR1 is SEHNR and CDR2 is FQNEAQ (reference sequence). The CDR3 totals 16 residues. The CDR3 DNA follows: TGTGCCAGCAGCTCCATTAGGGACAGGGGTGCGGCTGAAGCTTTCTTT. Encoded protein: CASSSIRDRGAAEAFF.

The V gene is TRBV5-1, the J gene TRBJ1-1; tentatively, D is TRBD1 (6 bases). V was pared by 4 bases and J by 3 bases, with 13 bases between. Germline V gene data show CDR1 as SGHRS and CDR2 as YFSETQ. CDR3 length equals 14 residues. The CDR3 region has the DNA TGCGCCAGCAGCGCGAACAGGGATGACACTGAAGCTTTCTTT. It translates to CASSANRDDTEAFF. The whole variable domain, remainder taken from reference TRBV5-1 and TRBJ1-1, is KAGVTQTPRYLIKTRGQQVTLSCSPISGHRSVSWYQQTPGQGLQFLFEYFSETQRNKGNFPGRFSGRQFSNSRSEMNVSTLELGDSALYLCASSANRDDTEAFFGQGTRLTVV.

V usage is TRBV6-1 and J usage is TRBJ2-7; a weak D match, TRBD1 (6 bases). From germline, CDR1 is MNHNS and CDR2 SASEGT. The V end lost 5 bases, the J end lost 1 base, and 9 bases lay between the germline ends. The CDR3 is made up of 13 amino acids. Here the CDR3 reads CASSRTGSYEQYF. For the CDR3, the DNA is TGTGCCAGCAGTAGAACAGGGTCCTACGAGCAGTACTTC.

The sample holds a few counts of this clone. The chain carries TRBV7-6 and TRBJ1-5; D not certain. CDR3 length: 16 amino acids. CDR1 and CDR2 from the germline V gene are SGHVS and FNYEAQ. The V gene lost 1 base and the J gene lost 3 bases, with 13 bases spanning the gap. The CDR3 loop is CASSLVPVSPNQPQHF. The CDR3, as DNA: TGTGCCAGCAGCTTAGTCCCAGTCAGTCCCAATCAGCCCCAGCATTTT.

The chain has TRBV15 and TRBJ2-1, with D maybe TRBD1 (5 bases). The germline V and J ends were trimmed by 3 bases and 8 bases, with 23 bases remaining between them. Germline assignment: CDR1 LNHNV and CDR2 YYDKDF (reference sequence). The CDR3 runs to 17 residues. This chain's CDR3 is CATSRGLRADSRDEQFF. Written as DNA, the CDR3 is TGTGCCACCAGCAGGGGGCTAAGGGCAGATAGCAGAGATGAGCAGTTCTTC.

This chain links TRBV5-1 with TRBJ2-1; D not resolved. This CDR3 has 13 residues. V lost 1 base to trimming and J lost 6 bases, with 8 bases between them. The germline CDR1 and CDR2 sequences are SGHRS and YFSETQ. The chain's CDR3 is CASSLTSSNEQFF. In nucleotides, the CDR3 is TGCGCCAGCAGCTTGACCTCTTCCAATGAGCAGTTCTTC. The entire variable domain, with the rest obtained from reference TRBV5-1 and TRBJ2-1, is as follows: KAGVTQTPRYLIKTRGQQVTLSCSPISGHRSVSWYQQTPGQGLQFLFEYFSETQRNKGNFPGRFSGRQFSNSRSEMNVSTLELGDSALYLCASSLTSSNEQFFGPGTRLTVL.

The gene calls are TRBV2 and TRBJ1-3; tentatively, D is TRBD1 (6 bases). The CDR3 extends over 14 amino acids. The V gene lost 1 base and the J gene lost 2 bases, with 6 bases spanning the gap. Germline V gene sequence: CDR1 SNHLY, CDR2 FYNNEI. This chain's CDR3 is CASSEEGAGNTIYF. In DNA form, the CDR3 reads TGTGCCAGCAGTGAAGAGGGGGCTGGAAACACCATATATTTT.

The chain's CDR3 is CASSGFGGLNTEAFF. CDR3 coding DNA: TGTGCCAGCAGCGGGTTTGGGGGGCTGAACACTGAAGCTTTCTTT. The J gene is TRBJ1-1, the V gene TRBV5-4; a weak D match, TRBD1 (6 bases). This CDR3 contains 15 residues. Germline CDR1 is SGHNT and CDR2 is YYREEE (reference sequence). Trimming left V 4 bases short and J 0 bases short, with 13 bases between. The variable domain in full, completed from reference TRBV5-4 and TRBJ1-1, reads ETGVTQSPTHLIKTRGQQVTLRCSSQSGHNTVSWYQQALGQGPQFIFQYYREEENGRGNFPPRFSGLQFPNYSSELNVNALELDDSALYLCASSGFGGLNTEAFFGQGTRLTVV.

The chain links TRBV5-5 to TRBJ2-6; TRBD2 might be the D (5 bases). Germline CDR1 SGHKS, CDR2 YYEKEE (reference sequence). V lost 5 bases and J lost 1, with 13 bases in between. This CDR3 region has 16 residues. CDR3: CASSPVGVSGANVLTF. The CDR3 DNA follows: TGTGCCAGCAGTCCGGTCGGGGTGTCTGGGGCCAACGTCCTGACTTTC.

The rearrangement uses TRBV19 and TRBJ1-1; D is possibly TRBD1 (5 bases). CDR1 LNHDA and CDR2 SQIVND come from the germline V gene (reference sequence). The V end lost 8 bases, the J end lost 4 bases, and 20 bases lay between the germline ends. This CDR3 region has 15 residues. Here the CDR3 reads CASCDRGRSVTEAFF. The DNA for the CDR3 is TGTGCCAGTTGCGACAGAGGTAGAAGTGTCACTGAAGCTTTCTTT.

The chain couples TRBV9 to TRBJ2-3; D is undetermined. Germline CDR1 is SGDLS and CDR2 is YYNGEE. Deletions cut 4 bases from V and 4 bases from J, with 13 bases between. This CDR3 is built from 14 residues. The CDR3 DNA is TGTGCCAGCAGCCCTGGAGATCCCCCAGATACGCAGTATTTT. Translating gives CASSPGDPPDTQYF. Together with reference TRBV9 and TRBJ2-3, the CDR3 gives the full variable domain: DSGVTQTPKHLITATGQRVTLRCSPRSGDLSVYWYQQSLDQGLQFLIQYYNGEERAKGNILERFSAQQFPDLHSELNLSSLELGDSALYFCASSPGDPPDTQYFGPGTRLTVL.

The rearrangement links TRBV7-2 to TRBJ2-7; D unresolved. The V end lost 5 bases, the J end lost 3 bases, and 5 bases lay between the germline ends. The CDR3 totals 11 residues. Germline V gene data show CDR1 as SGHTA and CDR2 as FQGNSA. CDR3 nucleotide sequence: TGTGCCAGCAGCCACTACTACGAGCAGTACTTC. Translation: CASSHYYEQYF.

The chain joins TRBV4-2 to TRBJ2-3, with TRBD2 identical over 8 bases. With 1 base clipped from V and 5 bases from J, the junction kept 2 bases outside the gene matches. Germline assignment: CDR1 LGHNA and CDR2 YNFKEQ. The CDR3 length is 14 residues. CDR3 protein: CASSQVLAGDTQYF. CDR3 bases: TGTGCCAGCAGCCAAGTGCTAGCGGGAGATACGCAGTATTTT.

The rearrangement joins TRBV5-4 to TRBJ1-5; TRBD1 matches 8 bases. The CDR3 is 13 residues long. Germline CDR1 reads SGHNT; CDR2 reads YYREEE (reference sequence). V shed 0 bases, J shed 12 bases, and the junction held 5 bases outside the gene matches. DNA of the CDR3: TGTGCCAGCAGCTTGGACAGGGGGGCTCTCCAGCATTTT. Its protein product is CASSLDRGALQHF.

The gene calls are TRBV27 and TRBJ1-5; D might be TRBD1 (6 bases). CDR1 is MNHEY and CDR2 is SMNVEV in the germline V gene (reference sequence). The CDR3 sequence is 15 residues long. V dropped 2 bases and J dropped 2 bases, with 10 bases sitting between them. CDR3 residues: CASSLSAGGNQPQHF. The CDR3 DNA is TGTGCCAGCAGTTTAAGTGCAGGGGGCAATCAGCCCCAGCATTTT.

This chain links TRBV7-2 with TRBJ1-1; D gene uncertain. Germline V gene data show CDR1 as SGHTA and CDR2 as FQGNSA. Trimming left V 0 bases short and J 0 bases short, with 14 bases between. The CDR3 consists of 17 residues. The CDR3 protein is CASSLAAGMGMNTEAFF. In DNA, the CDR3 is TGTGCCAGCAGCTTAGCGGCGGGGATGGGGATGAACACTGAAGCTTTCTTT.

By share, this clone ranks as medium-sized. This chain connects TRBV6-6 to TRBJ1-1; 11 bases line up with TRBD1. Germline loops: CDR1 MNHNY, CDR2 SVGAGI (reference sequence). J was trimmed by 4 bases and V by 8 bases; bases with no gene match: 6. The CDR3 length is 14 residues. As DNA, the CDR3 is TGTGCCAGCGGGACAGGGGGAAGGACCACTGAAGCTTTCTTT. Translation: CASGTGGRTTEAFF.

The gene calls are TRBV5-1 and TRBJ2-2; D is possibly TRBD1 or TRBD2 (5 bases each). Germline values: CDR1 SGHRS, CDR2 YFSETQ. The CDR3 covers 15 residues. Trimming left V 2 bases short and J 0 bases short, with 8 bases between. CDR3 protein: CASSFGTPNTGELFF. As DNA, the CDR3 is TGCGCCAGCAGCTTCGGGACCCCGAACACCGGGGAGCTGTTTTTT. The full variable domain, with the rest looked up from reference TRBV5-1 and TRBJ2-2, is KAGVTQTPRYLIKTRGQQVTLSCSPISGHRSVSWYQQTPGQGLQFLFEYFSETQRNKGNFPGRFSGRQFSNSRSEMNVSTLELGDSALYLCASSFGTPNTGELFFGEGSRLTVL.